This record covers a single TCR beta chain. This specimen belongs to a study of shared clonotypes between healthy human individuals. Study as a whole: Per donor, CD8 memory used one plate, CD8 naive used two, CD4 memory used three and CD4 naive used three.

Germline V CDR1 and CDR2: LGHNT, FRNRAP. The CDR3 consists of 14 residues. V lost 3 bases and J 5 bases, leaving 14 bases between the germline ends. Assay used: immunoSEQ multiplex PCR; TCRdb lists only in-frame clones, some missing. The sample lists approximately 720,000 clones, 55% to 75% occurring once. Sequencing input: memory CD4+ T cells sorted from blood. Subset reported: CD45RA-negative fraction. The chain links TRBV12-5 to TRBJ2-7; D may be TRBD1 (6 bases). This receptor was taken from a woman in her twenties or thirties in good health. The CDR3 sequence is CASGLPTGFDEQYF. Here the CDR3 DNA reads TGTGCTAGTGGTTTACCGACAGGCTTCGACGAGCAGTACTTC.